These 21 T cell receptor beta chains originate from one sample sequenced in a study of blood T cells in healthy people across ages. PCR was performed a second time for about 7 to 11 cycles using a sample-barcoded 5' primer and a J-beta primer mix. TCRdb itself ran the 5' RACE reads through MiXCR, one entry per CDR3 protein. The table includes 870,000 or so distinct CDR3 sequences, roughly 26% detected once. Material for sequencing was blood. These receptors all stem from a woman older than 75 in good health.

Many counts were recorded for this clonotype. CDR3 amino acids: CASSLPLTGNYGYTF. For the CDR3, the DNA is TGTGCCAGCAGCTTGCCCTTGACAGGGAACTATGGCTACACCTTC. This chain links TRBV5-5 with TRBJ1-2; 7 nucleotides align to TRBD1. The CDR3 spans 15 residues. Unmatched junction bases numbered 5, after V lost 1 base and J lost 2 bases. The germline CDR1 and CDR2 sequences are SGHKS and YYEKEE (reference sequence).

The rearrangement joins TRBV18 to TRBJ2-1, with TRBD1 identical over 9 bases. The CDR3 is made up of 14 amino acids. Germline V gene lookup returns CDR1 KGHSH and CDR2 LQKENI. The junction had 5 bases not matched to a gene; V was cut back by 8 bases and J by 3 bases. DNA for the CDR3: TGTGCCAGCAAACAGGGGGCCGGCTACAATGAGCAGTTCTTC. This encodes CASKQGAGYNEQFF.

This clonotype was recorded a few times. This chain uses TRBV7-2 with TRBJ1-5, with no clear D. Germline assignment: CDR1 SGHTA and CDR2 FQGNSA. CDR3 length equals 15 residues. With 1 base removed from V and 4 bases from J, the gap between germline ends came to 11 bases. CDR3 DNA: TGTGCCAGCAGCTTAGGGGCAGGAGCGAATCAGCCCCAGCATTTT. It encodes CASSLGAGANQPQHF.

This chain connects TRBV5-1 to TRBJ2-1; 7 bases map to TRBD2. The J call is in doubt because the DNA end fits TRBJ2-7 better. The germline CDR1 and CDR2 sequences are SGHRS and YFSETQ. The CDR3 loop spans 15 amino acids. This CDR3 is CASSLGLAQYNEQYF. CDR3 in DNA: TGCGCCAGCAGCTTGGGACTAGCACAATACAATGAGCAGTACTTC.

The chain is built from TRBV2 and TRBJ2-5; D might be TRBD1 (8 bases). Germline V lookup: CDR1 SNHLY, CDR2 FYNNEI. V lost 11 bases, J lost 5 bases, and 24 bases lay in between. The CDR3 covers 15 residues. CDR3 in amino acids: CAGTTGGGSHETQYF. The CDR3 bases are TGTGCCGGCACTACAGGGGGGGGCAGCCACGAGACCCAGTACTTC.

This chain connects TRBV24-1 to TRBJ2-5, with TRBD2 as a possible D gene (5 bases). V lost 5 bases to trimming and J lost 2 bases, with 8 bases between them. CDR3 length: 13 amino acids. The germline V gene has CDR1 KGHDR and CDR2 SFDVKD. The CDR3 loop reads CATSVPGQETQYF. As DNA, the CDR3 is TGTGCCACCAGTGTTCCGGGGCAAGAGACCCAGTACTTC.

In this sample, this clonotype turned up many times. The rearrangement joins TRBV7-9 to TRBJ2-7; D may be TRBD2 (5 bases). The CDR3 totals 16 residues. Germline V gene sequence: CDR1 SEHNR, CDR2 FQNEAQ (reference sequence). Between the trimmed V and J ends, which lost 5 bases and 0 bases, there was a span of 17 bases. CDR3 in DNA: TGTGCCAGCAGCCCGGGGTTAATGGGTAGCTCCTACGAGCAGTACTTC. Translated: CASSPGLMGSSYEQYF. The full variable domain, its missing parts supplied by reference TRBV7-9 and TRBJ2-7, is DTGVSQNPRHKITKRGQNVTFRCDPISEHNRLYWYRQTLGQGPEFLTYFQNEAQLEKSRLLSDRFSAERPKGSFSTLEIQRTEQGDSAMYLCASSPGLMGSSYEQYFGPGTRLTVT.

This clonotype was counted many times. This chain joins TRBV5-5 and TRBJ1-2; 7 bases are a match to TRBD1. V lost 4 bases, J lost 2 bases, and 8 bases stayed unmatched. CDR1 is SGHKS and CDR2 is YYEKEE in the germline V gene (reference sequence). The CDR3 sequence is 15 residues long. The CDR3, as DNA: TGTGCCAGCAGCAGACAGCCGGGACAGAACTATGGCTACACCTTC. Its protein product is CASSRQPGQNYGYTF.

In its sample, this clonotype was seen many times. The chain couples TRBV6-2 or TRBV6-3 to TRBJ1-6; D is unresolved. This CDR3 region has 17 residues. V was trimmed by 2 bases and J by 0 bases, leaving 11 bases between them. Germline V CDR1 and CDR2: MNHEY, SVGEGT. CDR3: CASSYRHRSSYNSPLHF. The CDR3 DNA reads TGTGCCAGCAGTTACCGACATCGGAGCTCCTATAATTCACCCCTCCACTTT.

This clonotype has at least ten counts. The chain carries TRBV12-3 or TRBV12-4 and TRBJ2-3, with TRBD1 matching 9 bases. The CDR3 has 15 amino acids. The ends lost 6 bases at V and 1 base at J; junction bases unmatched: 5. The CDR3 region is CASSLRTGGTDTQYF. CDR3 bases: TGTGCCAGCAGCCTGAGGACAGGGGGCACAGATACGCAGTATTTT.

The chain couples TRBV20-1 to TRBJ2-1; 8 bases match TRBD2. The CDR3 runs to 14 residues. Germline values: CDR1 DFQATT, CDR2 SNEGSKA (reference sequence). The V gene end was trimmed by 1 base and the J gene end by 6 bases; junction bases not matched to a gene: 5. The CDR3 coding sequence is TGCAGTGCTAGAGCACTAGCGGTGGCCAATGAGCAGTTCTTC. Translating gives CSARALAVANEQFF.

This clonotype has at least ten counts. V and J are TRBV12-3 or TRBV12-4 and TRBJ1-4, with TRBD1 matching over 7 bases. The V segment lost 5 bases and the J segment 8 bases; nucleotides outside the gene matches: 8. The CDR3 contains 14 residues. The CDR3 DNA sequence: TGTGCCAGCAGTCCCATGACAGGGACGGAAAAACTGTTTTTT. Its translation is CASSPMTGTEKLFF.

This clonotype was counted only a few times. This may come from a read error, since a much larger clone is one base off. The chain couples TRBV7-2 to TRBJ2-7; 8 positions match TRBD1. V lost 5 bases to trimming and J lost 7 bases; unmatched junction nucleotides: 13. Germline V CDR1 and CDR2: SGHTA, FQGNSA. The CDR3 is made up of 15 amino acids. Here the CDR3 reads CASSPLGQVLTEQYF. In DNA form, the CDR3 reads TGTGCCAGCAGCCCTCTGGGACAGGTACTGACGGAGCAGTACTTC.

V and J are TRBV19 and TRBJ1-5, with 10 positions matching TRBD1. Germline V CDR1 and CDR2: LNHDA, SQIVND (reference sequence). J was trimmed by 0 bases and V by 1 base; bases with no gene match: 3. This CDR3 is built from 17 residues. CDR3 nucleotides: TGTGCCAGTAGTATAGGGACAGGGGGGTATAGCAATCAGCCCCAGCATTTT. It yields the protein CASSIGTGGYSNQPQHF.

V usage is TRBV6-2 or TRBV6-3 and J usage is TRBJ2-1; D is tentatively TRBD1 or TRBD2 (6 bases each). The ends were cut back, 7 bases at V and 5 bases at J, with 18 bases in the middle. CDR3 length equals 15 residues. The germline V gene has CDR1 MNHEY and CDR2 SVGEGT. The chain's CDR3 is CASIKRGALNNEQFF. In DNA, the CDR3 is TGTGCCAGCATTAAGAGGGGGGCACTCAACAATGAGCAGTTCTTC.

This clonotype was detected ten times or more. The V gene is TRBV25-1, the J gene TRBJ2-1; D is unclear. The CDR3 sequence is 13 residues long. Germline CDR1 and CDR2: MGHDK and SYGVNS. Trimming took off 1 base at V and 9 bases at J, with 10 bases between the two ends. The CDR3 reads CASSELEAGEQFF. CDR3 nucleotides: TGTGCCAGCAGTGAATTAGAGGCCGGTGAGCAGTTCTTC. Complete variable domain (other parts from reference TRBV25-1 and TRBJ2-1): EADIYQTPRYLVIGTGKKITLECSQTMGHDKMYWYQQDPGMELHLIHYSYGVNSTEKGDLSSESTVSRIRTEHFPLTLESARPSHTSQYLCASSELEAGEQFFGPGTRLTVL.

Turning to this clonotype: The junction and the germline gene differ at one end; a read error may be behind it. V usage is TRBV7-9 and J usage is TRBJ1-1, with D perhaps matching TRBD1 (6 bases). CDR1 and CDR2 from the germline V gene are SEHNR and FQNEAQ (reference sequence). The CDR3 loop spans 12 amino acids. CDR3 sequence: CASSQDSTEALF. For the CDR3, the DNA is TGTGCCAGCAGCCAGGACAGCACTGAAGCTCTCTTT.

This clonotype came up many times. The chain recombines TRBV6-6 with TRBJ2-5; TRBD2 matches at 13 bases. Germline V gene sequence: CDR1 MNHNY, CDR2 SVGAGI (reference sequence). The junction had 8 bases not matched to a gene; V was cut back by 3 bases and J by 4 bases. This CDR3 spans 17 amino acids. The CDR3: CASSYLSGLAGRETQYF. DNA of the CDR3: TGTGCCAGCAGTTATCTCTCGGGACTAGCGGGGAGAGAGACCCAGTACTTC.

This clonotype was detected only a few times. V gene TRBV4-1 combines with J gene TRBJ1-3; D is undetermined. Germline V gene sequence: CDR1 MGHRA, CDR2 YSYEKL. This CDR3 is 16 amino acids long. Trimming removed 6 bases at V and 4 bases at J, with 19 bases between. CDR3 coding DNA: TGCGCCAGCAGTCAACGATATGGTCCTCTCGGAAACACCATATATTTT. Translated, it gives CASSQRYGPLGNTIYF.

The table lists this clonotype with many counts. This chain links TRBV6-2 or TRBV6-3 with TRBJ2-6; D unresolved. Germline V gives CDR1 MNHEY, CDR2 SVGEGT. The CDR3 runs 14 residues. The ends were cut back, 8 bases at V and 0 bases at J, with 8 bases in the middle. The CDR3 spells CASRWYSGANVLTF. The CDR3 DNA reads TGTGCCAGCCGGTGGTACTCTGGGGCCAACGTCCTGACTTTC.

This clonotype was counted at least ten times. This chain uses TRBV9 with TRBJ1-2; D remains ambiguous. The CDR3 is made up of 13 amino acids. The ends were cut back, 0 bases at V and 8 bases at J, with 11 bases in the middle. CDR1 is SGDLS, CDR2 YYNGEE, per germline. CDR3 sequence: CASSVGSNGGYTF. DNA for the CDR3: TGTGCCAGCAGCGTAGGGTCCAATGGGGGCTACACCTTC.